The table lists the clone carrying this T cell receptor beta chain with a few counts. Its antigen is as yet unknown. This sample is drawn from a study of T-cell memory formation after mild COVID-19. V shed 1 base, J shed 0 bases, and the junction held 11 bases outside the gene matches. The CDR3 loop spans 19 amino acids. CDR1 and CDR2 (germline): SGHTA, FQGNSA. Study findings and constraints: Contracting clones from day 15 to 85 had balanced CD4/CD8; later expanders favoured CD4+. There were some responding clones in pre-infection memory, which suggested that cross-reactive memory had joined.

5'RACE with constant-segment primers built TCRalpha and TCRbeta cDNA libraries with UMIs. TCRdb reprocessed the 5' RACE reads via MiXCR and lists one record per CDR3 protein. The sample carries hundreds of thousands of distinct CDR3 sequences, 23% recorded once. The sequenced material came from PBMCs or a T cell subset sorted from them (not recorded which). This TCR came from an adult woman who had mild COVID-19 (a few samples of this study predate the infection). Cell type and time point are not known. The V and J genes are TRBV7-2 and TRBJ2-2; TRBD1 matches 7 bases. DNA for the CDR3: TGTGCCAGCAGCTTAGACCTTAACTATGGGACAGCGAACACCGGGGAGCTGTTTTTT. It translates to CASSLDLNYGTANTGELFF. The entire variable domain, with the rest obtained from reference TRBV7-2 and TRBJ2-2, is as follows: GAGVSQSPSNKVTEKGKDVELRCDPISGHTALYWYRQSLGQGLEFLIYFQGNSAPDKSGLPSDRFSAERTGGSVSTLTIQRTQQEDSAVYLCASSLDLNYGTANTGELFFGEGSRLTVL.